These 30 T cell receptor beta chains were sequenced from one sample in a study of identical twins. Using its own MiXCR run on the 5' RACE reads, TCRdb lists one record per CDR3 protein. The data hold roughly 1,500,000 distinct CDR3 sequences, with around 33% observed a single time. The sequenced material came from cord blood. The source of these receptors is a newborn girl in good health.

The chain carries TRBV4-2 and TRBJ1-6; D not certain. CDR3 length equals 14 residues. Trimming removed 1 base from V and 5 bases from J, with 6 bases in between. Germline V CDR1 and CDR2: LGHNA, YNFKEQ. The CDR3, as DNA: TGTGCCAGCAGCCAAGGGAGCCATAATTCACCCCTCCACTTT. This gives the protein CASSQGSHNSPLHF.

This clonotype was counted a few times. The chain has TRBV28 and TRBJ2-1; D might be TRBD2 (6 bases). The V and J ends lost 2 bases and 4 bases respectively, with 12 bases between them. The CDR3 extends over 15 amino acids. Germline CDR1 MDHEN, CDR2 SYDVKM. The CDR3 reads CASSLVIAEYNEQFF. Here the CDR3 DNA reads TGTGCCAGCAGTTTAGTAATAGCGGAGTACAATGAGCAGTTCTTC. Drawing the rest from reference TRBV28 and TRBJ2-1, the complete variable domain is DVKVTQSSRYLVKRTGEKVFLECVQDMDHENMFWYRQDPGLGLRLIYFSYDVKMKEKGDIPEGYSVSREKKERFSLILESASTNQTSMYLCASSLVIAEYNEQFFGPGTRLTVL.

The chain carries TRBV27 and TRBJ2-7; TRBD2 matches 13 bases. CDR1 and CDR2 (germline): MNHEY, SMNVEV (reference sequence). CDR3 length: 17 residues. Trimming removed 6 bases from V and 3 bases from J; junction bases left unmatched: 11. Here the CDR3 reads CASRVGTSGNPYYEQYF. The DNA for the CDR3 is TGTGCCAGCAGAGTAGGGACTAGCGGGAACCCTTACTACGAGCAGTACTTC.

This clonotype was seen a handful of times. An end of the junction does not agree with germline; a read error may underlie this. The chain couples TRBV5-1 to TRBJ2-4, with no clear D. The tail of the sequence fits TRBJ2-7 better, so the J call may be wrong. Per germline, CDR1 SGHRS and CDR2 YFSETQ. This CDR3 comprises 12 residues. CDR3 sequence reads: CASSLAANEQYF. The CDR3 DNA reads as TGTGCCAGCAGCTTAGCAGCTAACGAGCAGTACTTC.

Comments on this clonotype: A read error may be the cause here, since a much bigger clone is one base away. V gene TRBV29-1 combines with J gene TRBJ2-3, with 7 nucleotides matching TRBD2. Germline lookup yields CDR1 SQVTM and CDR2 ANQGSEA. The junction had 6 bases not matched to a gene; V was cut back by 5 bases and J by 1 base. The CDR3 covers 14 residues. CDR3 in DNA: TGCAGCGTTTTAGCACGGGGGGGCACAGATACGCAGTATTTT. It translates to CSVLARGGTDTQYF.

The chain is built from TRBV9 and TRBJ1-2, with a possible D match to TRBD1 (5 bases). The CDR3 runs 15 residues. V was trimmed by 4 bases and J by 3 bases, leaving 16 bases between them. CDR1 is SGDLS and CDR2 is YYNGEE in the germline V gene. This chain's CDR3 is CASSSRGAADYGYTF. The DNA for the CDR3 is TGTGCCAGCAGCTCCAGAGGGGCGGCGGACTATGGCTACACCTTC.

The V and J genes are TRBV4-2 and TRBJ2-7; tentatively, D is TRBD1 (7 bases). V lost 2 bases and J 0 bases, leaving 14 bases between the germline ends. CDR3 length: 16 residues. Germline assignment: CDR1 LGHNA and CDR2 YNFKEQ. This chain's CDR3 is CASSQSEGAISYEQYF. CDR3 coding DNA: TGTGCCAGCAGCCAATCGGAGGGGGCCATCTCCTACGAGCAGTACTTC.

V is TRBV24-1 and J is TRBJ2-3; D gene ambiguous. CDR3 length equals 13 residues. CDR1 is KGHDR, CDR2 SFDVKD, per germline. The V end lost 4 bases, the J end lost 7 bases, and 11 bases lay between the germline ends. The CDR3 spells CATSDSPNHTQYF. CDR3 nucleotides: TGTGCCACCAGTGACTCCCCTAATCATACGCAGTATTTT.

This chain uses TRBV21-1 with TRBJ1-4. TRBV21-1 is listed as a pseudogene. The CDR3 extends over 15 amino acids. The CDR3 region has the DNA TGTGCCAGCAGCAAAGCCCGGGGCCTCAATGAAAAACTGTTTTTT. It yields the protein CASSKARGLNEKLFF.

This chain links TRBV12-3 or TRBV12-4 with TRBJ2-1; TRBD2 matches at 13 bases. With the DNA end fitting TRBJ2-7 better, the J assignment may be wrong. This CDR3 is built from 17 residues. CDR3 protein: CASSTTSGRAVYNEQYF. The CDR3 coding sequence is TGTGCCAGCAGTACAACTAGCGGGAGGGCCGTCTACAATGAGCAGTACTTC.

This clonotype was observed a few times. V gene TRBV20-1 combines with J gene TRBJ1-5, with D possibly matching TRBD1 (5 bases). Trimming left V 1 base short and J 1 base short, with 11 bases between. Germline V CDR1 and CDR2: DFQATT, SNEGSKA (reference sequence). CDR3 length: 15 amino acids. The CDR3 loop reads CSARAEGRSNQPQHF. CDR3 nucleotide sequence: TGCAGTGCTAGAGCAGAGGGGAGAAGCAATCAGCCCCAGCATTTT.

The chain has TRBV28 and TRBJ1-3; D uncertain. The CDR3 length is 12 residues. Trimming removed 8 bases from V and 10 bases from J, with 15 bases in between. Per germline, CDR1 MDHEN and CDR2 SYDVKM. The CDR3 is CASRPGDGTIYF. The CDR3 nucleotides read TGTGCCAGCCGCCCCGGAGACGGGACCATATATTTT.

Many counts were recorded for this clonotype. CDR3 in amino acids: CASSSRGDSYNEQFF. CDR3 nucleotides: TGCGCCAGCAGCTCCCGTGGGGACTCCTACAATGAGCAGTTCTTC. This chain uses TRBV5-1 with TRBJ2-1; D gene ambiguous. Trimming removed 3 bases at V and 0 bases at J, with 10 bases between. CDR3 length: 15 residues. Germline loops: CDR1 SGHRS, CDR2 YFSETQ.

The chain uses TRBV10-3 and TRBJ2-4; TRBD1 aligns across 7 bases. This CDR3 has 12 residues. Germline V gene data show CDR1 as ENHRY and CDR2 as SYGVKD. The ends lost 11 bases at V and 9 bases at J; junction bases unmatched: 10. The CDR3 reads CAVGGAGGIQYF. DNA of the CDR3: TGTGCCGTAGGGGGCGCAGGCGGCATTCAGTACTTC.

This clonotype was recorded a few times. The chain carries TRBV27 and TRBJ2-3; D may be TRBD1 (5 bases). Germline CDR1 and CDR2: MNHEY and SMNVEV (reference sequence). CDR3 length: 14 residues. Between the trimmed V and J ends, which lost 6 bases and 1 base, there was a span of 11 bases. The CDR3 protein is CASRQGAGTDTQYF. In nucleotides, the CDR3 is TGTGCCAGCAGACAAGGGGCCGGCACAGATACGCAGTATTTT.

The V gene is TRBV7-9, the J gene TRBJ2-7, with D unclear. V was shortened by 3 bases and J by 2 bases, with 17 bases between the two germline ends. This CDR3 contains 16 residues. The V gene's germline CDR1 is SEHNR and CDR2 FQNEAQ (reference sequence). CDR3 bases: TGTGCCAGCAGCTTGGTTGGAACCTCACCCCCCTACGAGCAGTACTTC. This codes for CASSLVGTSPPYEQYF.

The gene calls are TRBV7-9 and TRBJ1-4, with D perhaps TRBD1 (5 bases). Germline lookup yields CDR1 SEHNR and CDR2 FQNEAQ (reference sequence). The CDR3 has 12 residues. V lost 10 bases and J lost 4, with 10 bases in between. The DNA for the CDR3 is TGTGCCACCACGGGGCTTAATGAAAAACTGTTTTTT. This sequence encodes CATTGLNEKLFF. The variable domain in full, with the rest retrieved from reference TRBV7-9 and TRBJ1-4, is DTGVSQNPRHKITKRGQNVTFRCDPISEHNRLYWYRQTLGQGPEFLTYFQNEAQLEKSRLLSDRFSAERPKGSFSTLEIQRTEQGDSAMYLCATTGLNEKLFFGSGTQLSVL.

The J gene is TRBJ2-5, the V gene TRBV2, with D uncertain. This CDR3 spans 11 amino acids. From germline, CDR1 is SNHLY and CDR2 FYNNEI. The V end was cut by 11 bases, the J end by 5 bases, with 12 bases between. The CDR3 DNA reads TGTGCCGGAAGGATATACGAGACCCAGTACTTC. This gives the protein CAGRIYETQYF.

For this clonotype: This may come from a read error, since a much larger clone is one base off. The chain joins TRBV24-1 to TRBJ2-1; TRBD2 aligns across 7 bases. The DNA end favors TRBJ2-7, so the J call may be wrong. This CDR3 comprises 17 residues. CDR1 and CDR2 (germline): KGHDR, SFDVKD. The CDR3 region is CATSDHRLADSYNEQYF. CDR3 in DNA: TGTGCCACCAGTGATCACCGACTAGCAGACTCCTACAATGAGCAGTACTTC.

The chain combines TRBV10-3 with TRBJ2-3; 11 bases agree with TRBD2. Trimming removed 6 bases from V and 1 base from J; junction bases left unmatched: 3. This CDR3 region has 15 residues. Germline CDR1 and CDR2: ENHRY and SYGVKD. The CDR3 coding sequence is TGTGCCATCAGGGAGGGACTAGCGGGCACAGATACGCAGTATTTT. Amino acid sequence: CAIREGLAGTDTQYF.

In DNA form, the CDR3 reads TGCGCCAGCAGCCAAGGACGGCAGTTCTACAATGAGCAGTTCTTC. Protein sequence: CASSQGRQFYNEQFF. J is TRBJ2-1 and V is TRBV4-1, with unresolved D. The CDR3 totals 15 residues. Per germline, CDR1 MGHRA and CDR2 YSYEKL. The germline V and J ends were trimmed by 1 base and 3 bases, with 10 bases remaining between them.

The chain joins TRBV6-5 to TRBJ2-2, with 9 nucleotides matching TRBD1. The CDR3 spans 14 residues. With V trimmed by 4 bases and J by 4 bases, 1 base remained unmatched. Germline V lookup: CDR1 MNHEY, CDR2 SVGAGI. DNA for the CDR3: TGTGCCAGCAGTTGGGACAGGGTCACCGGGGAGCTGTTTTTT. Translation: CASSWDRVTGELFF.

The rearrangement joins TRBV5-1 to TRBJ1-2, with 9 bases identical to TRBD1. V trimming: 0 bases; J trimming: 7 bases; junction bases outside the gene matches: 7. The CDR3 is 15 residues long. Germline CDR1 reads SGHRS; CDR2 reads YFSETQ. CDR3 DNA sequence: TGCGCCAGCAGCTTGGGGGACAGGGCCCGGGGTGGCTACACCTTC. Encoded protein: CASSLGDRARGGYTF.

The chain combines TRBV20-1 with TRBJ2-3; 10 bases fit TRBD2. The V and J ends lost 6 bases and 0 bases, in that order; junction bases with no gene match: 15. Germline V gene data show CDR1 as DFQATT and CDR2 as SNEGSKA (reference sequence). The CDR3 has 18 amino acids. This CDR3 is CSAHGHTSGRGSTDTQYF. CDR3 nucleotide sequence: TGCAGTGCCCACGGCCATACCAGCGGGAGGGGTAGCACAGATACGCAGTATTTT.

This clonotype was found a few times. The J gene is TRBJ2-5, the V gene TRBV5-1; 7 positions match TRBD2. Germline trimming cut 2 bases from V and 3 bases from J; bases unmatched to any gene: 1. This CDR3 region has 13 residues. CDR1 and CDR2 from the germline V gene are SGHRS and YFSETQ. Here the CDR3 DNA reads TGCGCCAGCAGCTTTGGGGGGGAAGAGACCCAGTACTTC. This encodes CASSFGGEETQYF.

This clonotype was counted at least ten times. The rearrangement uses TRBV28 and TRBJ2-1; 7 positions agree with TRBD2. Germline assignment: CDR1 MDHEN and CDR2 SYDVKM. The J segment lost 11 bases and the V segment lost 2 bases, leaving 6 bases of the junction unmatched. There are 13 residues in the CDR3. CDR3 sequence (DNA): TGTGCCAGCAGTTTAGTGGGAGGGAGCAAGCAGTTCTTC. This codes for CASSLVGGSKQFF.

There are a few counts of this clonotype. J is TRBJ2-4 and V is TRBV3-1; 7 nucleotides align to TRBD1. The CDR3 has 17 amino acids. CDR1 and CDR2 (germline): LGHDT, YNNKEL (reference sequence). J lost 0 bases, V lost 0 bases, and 5 bases had no gene match. DNA for the CDR3: TGTGCCAGCAGCCAAGATCTGACAGGGCTAGCCAAAAACATTCAGTACTTC. Translation: CASSQDLTGLAKNIQYF.

J is TRBJ1-2 and V is TRBV5-6; 7 bases map to TRBD1. The J segment lost 4 bases and the V segment lost 1 base, leaving 7 bases of the junction unmatched. The CDR3 consists of 15 residues. Germline loops: CDR1 SGHDT, CDR2 YYEEEE. The CDR3 bases are TGTGCCAGCAGCTTGTTCGTCCAGGGGGGCTATGGCTACACCTTC. Its protein product is CASSLFVQGGYGYTF.

CDR3 region: CASRGQTGGPEAFF. DNA for the CDR3: TGTGCCAGCAGGGGTCAGACAGGAGGCCCTGAAGCTTTCTTT. This chain joins TRBV6-5 and TRBJ1-1; possible D gene TRBD1, 6 bases. Trimming pared 6 bases from V and 6 bases from J, leaving 17 bases between. The CDR3 spans 14 residues. In germline, CDR1 is MNHEY, CDR2 SVGAGI.

Note on this clonotype: One base away lies a much larger clone, so this may be a sequencing read error. The J gene is TRBJ2-1, the V gene TRBV7-2; TRBD2 agrees at 8 bases. The DNA end is a closer match to TRBJ2-7, so the J assignment may be wrong. CDR1 is SGHTA, CDR2 FQGNSA, per germline. The CDR3 runs to 17 residues. The CDR3 loop reads CASSLRTSFSSYNEQYF. The DNA for the CDR3 is TGTGCCAGCAGCTTACGGACTAGCTTCTCCTCCTACAATGAGCAGTACTTC.